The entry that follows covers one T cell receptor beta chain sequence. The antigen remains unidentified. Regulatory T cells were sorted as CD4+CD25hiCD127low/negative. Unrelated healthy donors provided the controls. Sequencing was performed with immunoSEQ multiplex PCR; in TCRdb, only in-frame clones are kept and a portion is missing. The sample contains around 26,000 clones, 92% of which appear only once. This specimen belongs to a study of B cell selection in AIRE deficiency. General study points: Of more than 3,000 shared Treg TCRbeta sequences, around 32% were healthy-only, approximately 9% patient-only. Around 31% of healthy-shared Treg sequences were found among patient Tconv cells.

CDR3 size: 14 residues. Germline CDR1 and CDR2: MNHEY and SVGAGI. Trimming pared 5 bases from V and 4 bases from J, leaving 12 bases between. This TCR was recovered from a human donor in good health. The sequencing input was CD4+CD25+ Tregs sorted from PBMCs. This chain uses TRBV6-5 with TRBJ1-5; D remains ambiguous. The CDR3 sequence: CASSPRDQNQPQHF. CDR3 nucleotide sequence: TGTGCCAGCAGTCCCCGGGATCAAAATCAGCCCCAGCATTTT.